One and the same sample provided the 18 T cell receptor beta chains below, sequenced in a study of beta chain features in type 1 diabetes (dated by TCRdb to between 2017 and 2018). What these receptors recognize is not known. Libraries were constructed by the immunoSEQ multiplex PCR assay. The High Capacity cDNA Reverse Transcription Kit was used to reverse transcribe all of the isolated RNA, meaning that expressed TCRB transcripts were what got sequenced. TCRdb limited this immuneACCESS table to in-frame rearrangements with V and J called. A share of clones is missing; checked studies link under half to unresolved V genes, and the rest is unexplained. This sample comprises 640,000 or so clones, over 12% of them detected only once. The ten largest clones add up to 0.03% to 0.045% of the sample. Study-level results and caveats: In all four CD4+ subsets, TCRB CDR3 length was moderately but significantly shorter in type 1 diabetes patients.

The sequenced material came from naive CD4+ T cells from blood. Read against the paper, the sample's cell subset or site label means: true naive CD4+ T cells. All receptors derive from a man aged 18-30 years with type 1 diabetes.

This clone came up a few times. The chain recombines TRBV30 with TRBJ2-7, with 10 bases lining up with TRBD1. With 8 bases clipped from V and 0 bases from J, the junction kept 10 bases outside the gene matches. CDR3 length equals 15 residues. Germline loops: CDR1 GTSNPN, CDR2 SVGIG (reference sequence). The CDR3 region has the DNA TGTGCCGTTCCAGGACAGGGGGGCCTCTCCTACGAGCAGTACTTC. This encodes CAVPGQGGLSYEQYF.

This clone came up a few times. This rearrangement joins TRBV7-9 to TRBJ2-5; 9 bases agree with TRBD2. Trimming cost V 6 bases and J 4 bases; bases outside gene matches: 9. CDR3 length equals 15 residues. The germline CDR1 and CDR2 sequences are SEHNR and FQNEAQ (reference sequence). The CDR3 bases are TGTGCCAGCAGTCTTCACCCAGCGGGGGGAGAGACCCAGTACTTC. It translates to CASSLHPAGGETQYF.

This clone was detected only a few times. CDR3 nucleotide sequence: TGTGCCACCCGGGGGACCTCGAATGGCTACACCTTC. This gives the protein CATRGTSNGYTF. V is TRBV15 and J is TRBJ1-2; TRBD1 is a possible D gene (5 bases). The V gene lost 8 bases and the J gene lost 6 bases, with 13 bases spanning the gap. This CDR3 spans 12 amino acids. Germline CDR1 and CDR2: LNHNV and YYDKDF (reference sequence).

The V gene is TRBV5-4, the J gene TRBJ2-3, with 11 bases matching TRBD2. The CDR3 length is 15 residues. Germline assignment: CDR1 SGHNT and CDR2 YYREEE (reference sequence). The junction had 2 bases not matched to a gene; V was cut back by 4 bases and J by 1 base. CDR3: CASSPGLAGTDTQYF. In DNA form, the CDR3 reads TGTGCCAGCAGCCCGGGACTAGCGGGCACAGATACGCAGTATTTT.

For the CDR3, the DNA is TGTGCCAGCAGCTATCTGCCTGGTGGGAACACTGAAGCTTTCTTT. Translated: CASSYLPGGNTEAFF. This sequence joins TRBV9 and TRBJ1-1; no definite D call. The CDR3 extends over 15 amino acids. The V gene lost 4 bases and the J gene lost 1 base, with 14 bases spanning the gap. CDR1 and CDR2 from the germline V gene are SGDLS and YYNGEE.

As regards this clone: Possible read error: a much larger clone is one base away. V and J are TRBV9 and TRBJ2-3, with TRBD1 matching 7 bases. CDR1 SGDLS and CDR2 YYNGEE come from the germline V gene. Trimming cost V 4 bases and J 1 base; bases outside gene matches: 3. The CDR3 totals 14 residues. The CDR3 bases are TGTGCCAGCAGCCCTGGACAGGGCACAGATACGCAGTATTTT. It translates to CASSPGQGTDTQYF.

The V call is TRBV6-5, the J call TRBJ2-3; D is perhaps TRBD1 (6 bases). This CDR3 contains 15 residues. Trimming removed 5 bases at V and 1 base at J, with 13 bases between. CDR1 and CDR2 from the germline V gene are MNHEY and SVGAGI. The CDR3 DNA reads as TGTGCCAGCAGTCAGACAGGACGACGCACAGATACGCAGTATTTT. This codes for CASSQTGRRTDTQYF.

This clone has just a few counts. The rearrangement links TRBV5-1 to TRBJ2-2, with no clear D. The V end lost 4 bases, the J end lost 3 bases, and 4 bases lay between the germline ends. CDR1 is SGHRS, CDR2 YFSETQ, per germline. The CDR3 runs 12 residues. The CDR3 DNA reads TGCGCCAGCAGCCGATACACCGGGGAGCTGTTTTTT. Protein product: CASSRYTGELFF.

This clone was found a few times. V usage is TRBV2 and J usage is TRBJ1-1, with a weak D call TRBD1 (5 bases). The germline gives CDR1 SNHLY, CDR2 FYNNEI. The CDR3 has 14 amino acids. Trimming removed 2 bases at V and 8 bases at J, with 15 bases between. CDR3 amino acids: CASSELTESEEAFF. CDR3 in DNA: TGTGCCAGCAGTGAACTGACAGAGTCTGAAGAAGCTTTCTTT.

This clone was seen a handful of times. The rearrangement joins TRBV28 to TRBJ2-7; the match to TRBD1 covers 9 bases. CDR1 is MDHEN, CDR2 SYDVKM, per germline. CDR3 length equals 14 residues. V gave up 7 bases and J gave up 5 bases; unmatched junction bases: 9. CDR3 sequence reads: CASNSGTGSNEQYF. The CDR3, as DNA: TGTGCCAGCAACTCCGGGACAGGGTCTAACGAGCAGTACTTC.

This clone came up a few times. V is TRBV4-3 and J is TRBJ2-7; D might be TRBD2 (7 bases). The V gene's germline CDR1 is LGHNA and CDR2 YSLEER. This CDR3 contains 15 residues. V was clipped by 4 bases and J by 2 bases, with 15 bases between them. The CDR3 loop reads CASSPQWRGPYEQYF. CDR3 sequence (DNA): TGCGCCAGCAGCCCCCAGTGGCGGGGGCCCTACGAGCAGTACTTC.

This clone was picked up a small number of times. Here the CDR3 DNA reads TGTGCCTGGAGTGTACACTGGAACACTGAAGCTTTCTTT. This encodes CAWSVHWNTEAFF. V is TRBV30 and J is TRBJ1-1; no clear D. Germline CDR1 and CDR2: GTSNPN and SVGIG (reference sequence). This CDR3 has 13 amino acids. The V and J ends lost 0 bases and 1 base respectively, with 6 bases between them.

V gene TRBV2 combines with J gene TRBJ2-7; 7 bases are shared with TRBD1. V was pared by 10 bases and J by 2 bases, with 8 bases of the junction left unmatched. CDR3 length: 13 residues. Per the germline V gene, CDR1 is SNHLY and CDR2 is FYNNEI. CDR3 coding DNA: TGTGCCACCTCGGACAGGAGCGCCTACGAGCAGTACTTC. It is translated as CATSDRSAYEQYF.

In this sample, this clone turned up a few times. The genes are TRBV9 and TRBJ2-1; no reliable D call. Trimming left V 0 bases short and J 0 bases short, with 4 bases between. The germline CDR1 and CDR2 sequences are SGDLS and YYNGEE. CDR3 length: 14 residues. The DNA for the CDR3 is TGTGCCAGCAGCGTAGCCACCTCCTACAATGAGCAGTTCTTC. Translating gives CASSVATSYNEQFF.

This clone occurred a few times. This chain joins TRBV7-2 and TRBJ2-3; TRBD2 might be the D (7 bases). Germline CDR1 SGHTA, CDR2 FQGNSA. The CDR3 is made up of 15 amino acids. Trimming stripped 5 bases from V and 4 bases from J, with 16 bases between. CDR3 sequence (DNA): TGTGCCAGCAGCCTCGGGGGGCCCCGGGCAGATACGCAGTATTTT. It codes for CASSLGGPRADTQYF.

V is TRBV7-2 and J is TRBJ2-7; 10 nucleotides agree with TRBD1. CDR1 is SGHTA, CDR2 FQGNSA, per germline. V dropped 2 bases and J dropped 2; count of bases not matched to a gene: 3. This CDR3 comprises 15 residues. The CDR3 bases are TGTGCCAGCAGCTTACCCGGGACAGGGGCCTACGAGCAGTACTTC. It yields the protein CASSLPGTGAYEQYF.

There are many counts of this clone. This chain uses TRBV12-5 with TRBJ2-1; 11 positions agree with TRBD2. J gave up 7 bases and V 7 bases, and 0 bases lay outside the gene matches. CDR3 length: 12 amino acids. Germline loops: CDR1 LGHNT, CDR2 FRNRAP. CDR3 sequence (DNA): TGTGCTAGTGCTAGCGGGAGGAATGAGCAGTTCTTC. This gives the protein CASASGRNEQFF.

This chain links TRBV13 with TRBJ2-5; D unresolved. The length of the CDR3 is 16 residues. The ends were cut back, 3 bases at V and 2 bases at J, with 16 bases in the middle. Germline-derived CDR1 and CDR2 are PRHDT and FYEKMQ (reference sequence). The CDR3 coding sequence is TGTGCCAGCAGCTTGACCCGACTGGGCCCTCAAGAGACCCAGTACTTC. Its translation: CASSLTRLGPQETQYF.